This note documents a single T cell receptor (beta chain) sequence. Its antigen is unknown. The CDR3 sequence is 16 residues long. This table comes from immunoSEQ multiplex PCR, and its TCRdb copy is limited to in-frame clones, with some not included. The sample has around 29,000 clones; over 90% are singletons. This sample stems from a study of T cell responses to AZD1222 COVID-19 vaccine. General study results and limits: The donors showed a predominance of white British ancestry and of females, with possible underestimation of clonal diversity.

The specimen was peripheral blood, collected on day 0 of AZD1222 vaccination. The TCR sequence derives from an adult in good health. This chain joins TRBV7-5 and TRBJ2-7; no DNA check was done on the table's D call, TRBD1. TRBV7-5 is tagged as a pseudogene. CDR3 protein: CVRSLDDRICSYEQYF. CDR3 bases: TGTGTCAGAAGCTTAGACGACAGGATATGCTCCTACGAGCAGTACTTC.